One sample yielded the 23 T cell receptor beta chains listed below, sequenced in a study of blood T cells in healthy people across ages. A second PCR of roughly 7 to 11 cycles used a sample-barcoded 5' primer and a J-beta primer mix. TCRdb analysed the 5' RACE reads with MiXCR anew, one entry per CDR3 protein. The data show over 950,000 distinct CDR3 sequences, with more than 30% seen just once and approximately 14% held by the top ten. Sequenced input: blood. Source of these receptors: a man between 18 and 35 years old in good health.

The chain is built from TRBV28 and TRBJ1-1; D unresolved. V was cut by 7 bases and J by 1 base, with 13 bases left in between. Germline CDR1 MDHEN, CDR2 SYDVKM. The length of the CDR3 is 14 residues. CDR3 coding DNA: TGTGCCAGCATGTCTTGGAATCCGAACACTGAAGCTTTCTTT. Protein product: CASMSWNPNTEAFF.

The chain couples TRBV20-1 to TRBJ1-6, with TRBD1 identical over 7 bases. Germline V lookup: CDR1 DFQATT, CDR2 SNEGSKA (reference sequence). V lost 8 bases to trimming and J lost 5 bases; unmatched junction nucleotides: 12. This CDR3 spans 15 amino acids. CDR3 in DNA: TGCAGTACAAGACAGGGCGGCGACCATAATTCACCCCTCCACTTT. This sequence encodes CSTRQGGDHNSPLHF.

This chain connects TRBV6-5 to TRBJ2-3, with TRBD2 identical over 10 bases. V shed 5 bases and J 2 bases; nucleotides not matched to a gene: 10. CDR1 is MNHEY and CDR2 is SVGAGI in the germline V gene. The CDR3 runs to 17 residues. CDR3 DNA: TGTGCCAGCAGTCTCCCGAGTAGCGGGGGGTACACAGATACGCAGTATTTT. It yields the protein CASSLPSSGGYTDTQYF.

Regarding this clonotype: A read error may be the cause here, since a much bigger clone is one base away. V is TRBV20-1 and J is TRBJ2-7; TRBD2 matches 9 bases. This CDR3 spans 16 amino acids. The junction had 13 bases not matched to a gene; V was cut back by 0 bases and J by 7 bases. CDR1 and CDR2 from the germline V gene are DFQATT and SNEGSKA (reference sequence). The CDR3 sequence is CSARELAGVTYNEQYF. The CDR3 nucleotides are TGCAGTGCTAGAGAGTTAGCGGGGGTTACCTACAATGAGCAGTACTTC.

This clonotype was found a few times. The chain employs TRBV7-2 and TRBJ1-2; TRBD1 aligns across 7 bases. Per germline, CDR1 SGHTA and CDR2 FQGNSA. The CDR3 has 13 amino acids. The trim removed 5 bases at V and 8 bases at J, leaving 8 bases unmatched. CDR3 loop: CASSLRQGNGYTF. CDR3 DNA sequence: TGTGCCAGCAGCCTACGACAGGGAAACGGCTACACCTTC.

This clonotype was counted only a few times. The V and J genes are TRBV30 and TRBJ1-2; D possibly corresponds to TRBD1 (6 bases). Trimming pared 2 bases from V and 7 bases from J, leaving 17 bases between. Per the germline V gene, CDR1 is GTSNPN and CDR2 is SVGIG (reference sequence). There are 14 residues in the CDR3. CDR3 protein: CAWSSFGGAPGYTF. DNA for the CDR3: TGTGCCTGGAGTTCCTTTGGGGGGGCGCCTGGCTACACCTTC.

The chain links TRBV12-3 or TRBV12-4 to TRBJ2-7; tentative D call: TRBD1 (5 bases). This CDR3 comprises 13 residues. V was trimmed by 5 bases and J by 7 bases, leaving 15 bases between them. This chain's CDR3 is CASSPDRMREQYF. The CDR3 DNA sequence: TGTGCCAGCAGTCCTGACAGAATGAGGGAGCAGTACTTC.

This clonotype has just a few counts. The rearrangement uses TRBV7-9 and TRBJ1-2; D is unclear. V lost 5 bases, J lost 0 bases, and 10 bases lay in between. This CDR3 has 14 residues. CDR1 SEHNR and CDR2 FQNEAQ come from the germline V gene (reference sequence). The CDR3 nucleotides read TGTGCCAGCAGCCCCGGTGGGACTAACTATGGCTACACCTTC. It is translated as CASSPGGTNYGYTF. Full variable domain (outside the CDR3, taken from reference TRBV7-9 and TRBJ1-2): DTGVSQNPRHKITKRGQNVTFRCDPISEHNRLYWYRQTLGQGPEFLTYFQNEAQLEKSRLLSDRFSAERPKGSFSTLEIQRTEQGDSAMYLCASSPGGTNYGYTFGSGTRLTVV.

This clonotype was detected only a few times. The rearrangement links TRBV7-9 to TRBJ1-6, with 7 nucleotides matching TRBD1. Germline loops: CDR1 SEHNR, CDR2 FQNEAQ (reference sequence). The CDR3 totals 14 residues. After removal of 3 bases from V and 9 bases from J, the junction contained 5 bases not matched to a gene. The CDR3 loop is CASSLGTAVSPLHF. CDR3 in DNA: TGTGCCAGCAGCTTGGGGACAGCCGTTTCACCCCTCCACTTT.

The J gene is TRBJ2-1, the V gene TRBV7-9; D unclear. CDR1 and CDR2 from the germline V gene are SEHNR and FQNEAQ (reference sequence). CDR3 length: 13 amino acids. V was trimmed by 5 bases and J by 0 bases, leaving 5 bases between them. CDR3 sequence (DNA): TGTGCCAGCAGCGCGTACTCCTACAATGAGCAGTTCTTC. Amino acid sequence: CASSAYSYNEQFF.

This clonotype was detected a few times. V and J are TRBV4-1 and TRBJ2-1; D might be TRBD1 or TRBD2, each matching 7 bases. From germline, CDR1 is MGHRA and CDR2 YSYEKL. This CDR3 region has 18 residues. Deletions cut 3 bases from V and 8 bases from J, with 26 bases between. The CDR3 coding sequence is TGCGCCAGCAGCCATCAGCGGGATAGGGAGACAGGGCTCTATGAGCAGTTCTTC. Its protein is CASSHQRDRETGLYEQFF.

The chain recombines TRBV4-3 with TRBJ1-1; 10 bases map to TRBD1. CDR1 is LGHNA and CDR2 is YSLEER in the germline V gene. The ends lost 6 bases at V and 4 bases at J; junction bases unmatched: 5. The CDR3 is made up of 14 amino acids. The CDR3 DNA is TGCGCCAGCAGACTCGACAGGGGGCCCACTGAAGCTTTCTTT. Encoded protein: CASRLDRGPTEAFF.

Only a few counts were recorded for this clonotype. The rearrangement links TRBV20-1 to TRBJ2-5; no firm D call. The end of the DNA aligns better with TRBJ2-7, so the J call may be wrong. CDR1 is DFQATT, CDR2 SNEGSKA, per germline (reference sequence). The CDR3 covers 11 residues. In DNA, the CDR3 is TGCAGTGCTAGAGATGTAGTCGAGCAGTACTTC. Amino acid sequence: CSARDVVEQYF.

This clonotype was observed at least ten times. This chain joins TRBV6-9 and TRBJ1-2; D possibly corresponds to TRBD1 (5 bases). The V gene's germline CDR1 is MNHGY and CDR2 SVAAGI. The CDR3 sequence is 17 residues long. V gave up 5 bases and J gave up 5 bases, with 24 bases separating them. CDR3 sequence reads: CASSEPSRQGHRYGYTF. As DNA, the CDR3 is TGTGCCAGCAGTGAACCCAGCCGCCAGGGCCACCGTTATGGCTACACCTTC.

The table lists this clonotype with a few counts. The CDR3 protein is CASSLGWGYEQYF. The CDR3 DNA reads as TGTGCCAGCAGTTTAGGGTGGGGCTACGAGCAGTACTTC. This chain connects TRBV12-3 or TRBV12-4 to TRBJ2-7; D ambiguous. The CDR3 sequence is 13 residues long. Trimming stripped 1 base from V and 3 bases from J, with 7 bases between.

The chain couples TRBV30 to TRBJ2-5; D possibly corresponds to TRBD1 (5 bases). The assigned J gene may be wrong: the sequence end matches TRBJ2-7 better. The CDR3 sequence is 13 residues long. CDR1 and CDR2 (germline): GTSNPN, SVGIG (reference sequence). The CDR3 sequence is CAWRTRQIGEQYF. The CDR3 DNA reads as TGTGCCTGGAGGACCAGACAGATCGGCGAGCAGTACTTC.

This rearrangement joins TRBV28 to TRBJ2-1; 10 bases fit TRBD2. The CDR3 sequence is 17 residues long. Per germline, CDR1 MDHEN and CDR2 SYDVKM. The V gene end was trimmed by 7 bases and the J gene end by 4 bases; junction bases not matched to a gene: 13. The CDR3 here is CASIPLAGAPTYNEQFF. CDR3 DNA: TGTGCCAGCATCCCCCTAGCGGGGGCCCCCACTTACAATGAGCAGTTCTTC.

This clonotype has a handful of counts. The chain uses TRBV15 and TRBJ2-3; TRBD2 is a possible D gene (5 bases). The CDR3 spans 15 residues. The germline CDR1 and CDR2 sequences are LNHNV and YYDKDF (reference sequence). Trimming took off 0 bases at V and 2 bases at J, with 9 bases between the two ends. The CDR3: CATSRDRGNTDTQYF. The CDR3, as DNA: TGTGCCACCAGCAGAGATCGAGGGAACACAGATACGCAGTATTTT.

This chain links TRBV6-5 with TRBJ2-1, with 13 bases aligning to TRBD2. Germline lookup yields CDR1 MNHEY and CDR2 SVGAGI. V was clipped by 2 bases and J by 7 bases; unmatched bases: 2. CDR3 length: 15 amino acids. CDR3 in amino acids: CASSYGTSGVNEQFF. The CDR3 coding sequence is TGTGCCAGCAGTTACGGGACTAGCGGGGTGAATGAGCAGTTCTTC.

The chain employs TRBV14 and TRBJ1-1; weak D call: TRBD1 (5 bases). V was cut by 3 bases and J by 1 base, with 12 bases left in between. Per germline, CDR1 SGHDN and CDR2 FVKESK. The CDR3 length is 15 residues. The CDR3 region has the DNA TGTGCCAGCAGCCAGTTGGGACCGCCGAACACTGAAGCTTTCTTT. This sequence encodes CASSQLGPPNTEAFF.

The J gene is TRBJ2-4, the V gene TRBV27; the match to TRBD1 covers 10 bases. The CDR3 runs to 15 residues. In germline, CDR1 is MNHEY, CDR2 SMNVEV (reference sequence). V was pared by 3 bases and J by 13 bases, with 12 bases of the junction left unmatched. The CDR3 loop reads CASSFHRDRGNEQYF. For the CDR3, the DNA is TGTGCCAGCAGTTTTCACCGGGACAGGGGCAATGAGCAGTACTTC.

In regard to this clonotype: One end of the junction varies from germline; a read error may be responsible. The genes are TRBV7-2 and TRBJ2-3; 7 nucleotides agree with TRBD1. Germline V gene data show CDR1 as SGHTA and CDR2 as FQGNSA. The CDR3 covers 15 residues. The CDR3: CVSSVRQGGTDTQYF. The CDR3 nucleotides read TGTGTCAGCAGCGTCAGACAGGGTGGCACAGATACGCAGTATTTT.

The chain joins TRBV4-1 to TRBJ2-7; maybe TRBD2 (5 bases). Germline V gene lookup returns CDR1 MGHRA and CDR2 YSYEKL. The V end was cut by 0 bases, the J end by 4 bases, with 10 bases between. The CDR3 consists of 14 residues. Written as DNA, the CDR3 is TGCGCCAGCAGCCAAGATTGGACTGGGTACGAGCAGTACTTC. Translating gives CASSQDWTGYEQYF.